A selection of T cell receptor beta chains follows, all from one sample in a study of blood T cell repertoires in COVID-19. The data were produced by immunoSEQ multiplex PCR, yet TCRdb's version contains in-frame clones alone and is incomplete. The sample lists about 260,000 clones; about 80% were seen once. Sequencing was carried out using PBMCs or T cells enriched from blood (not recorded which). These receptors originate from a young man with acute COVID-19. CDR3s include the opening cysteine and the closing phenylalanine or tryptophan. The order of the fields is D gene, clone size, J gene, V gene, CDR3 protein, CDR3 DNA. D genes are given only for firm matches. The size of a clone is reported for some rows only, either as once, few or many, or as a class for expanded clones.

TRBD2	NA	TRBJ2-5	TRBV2	CASTEGLAQTQYF	TGTGCCAGCACAGAGGGACTAGCTCAGACCCAGTACTTC
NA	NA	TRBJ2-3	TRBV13	CASSSIGLPADTQYF	TGTGCCAGCAGCTCCATCGGACTACCCGCAGATACGCAGTATTTT
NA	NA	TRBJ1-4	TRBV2	CASEGGKLFF	TGTGCCAGCGAAGGAGGAAAACTGTTTTTT
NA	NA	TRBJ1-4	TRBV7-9	CASSLVSATNEKLFF	TGTGCCAGCAGCTTAGTTTCGGCAACTAATGAAAAACTGTTTTTT
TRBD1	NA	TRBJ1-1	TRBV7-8	CASSRDGTGYSRGTEAFF	TGTGCCAGCAGCCGAGACGGGACAGGCTACAGTCGGGGCACTGAAGCTTTCTTT
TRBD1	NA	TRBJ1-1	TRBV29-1	CSVGQGGGTEAFF	TGCAGCGTGGGACAGGGTGGGGGAACTGAAGCTTTCTTT
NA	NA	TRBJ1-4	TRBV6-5	CASSYGSGGTNEKLFF	TGTGCCAGCAGTTACGGGTCGGGTGGAACTAATGAAAAACTGTTTTTT
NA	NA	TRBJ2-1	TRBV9	CASSVVPDAGNEQFF	TGTGCCAGCAGCGTAGTTCCTGACGCGGGAAATGAGCAGTTCTTC
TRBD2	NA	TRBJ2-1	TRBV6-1	CASSVLQRGDFNEQFF	TGTGCCAGCAGTGTACTTCAGCGGGGGGACTTTAATGAGCAGTTCTTC
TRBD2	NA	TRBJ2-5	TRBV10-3	CAISELAGGETQYF	TGTGCCATCAGTGAACTAGCGGGAGGAGAGACCCAGTACTTC
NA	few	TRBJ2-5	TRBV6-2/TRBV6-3	CASSYQGETQYF	TGTGCCAGCAGTTACCAGGGAGAGACCCAGTACTTC
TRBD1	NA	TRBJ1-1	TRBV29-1	CSITGGVSEAFF	TGCAGCATCACAGGGGGTGTTTCTGAAGCTTTCTTT
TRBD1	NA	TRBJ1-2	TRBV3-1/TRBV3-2	CASSPGQGHYGYTF	TGTGCCAGCAGCCCGGGACAGGGTCACTATGGCTACACCTTC
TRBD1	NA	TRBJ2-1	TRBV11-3	CASSVRDRREQFF	TGTGCCAGCAGCGTCCGGGACAGGCGTGAGCAGTTCTTC
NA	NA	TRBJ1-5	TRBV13	CASSPEAGVRRQPQHF	TGTGCCAGCAGCCCCGAAGCGGGGGTCAGGAGGCAGCCCCAGCATTTT
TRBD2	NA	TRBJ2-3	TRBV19	CASTDRGLVDGTDTQYF	TGTGCCAGTACCGACCGGGGACTAGTTGACGGCACAGATACGCAGTATTTT
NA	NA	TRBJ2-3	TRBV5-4	CASSFVAVRTQYF	TGTGCCAGCAGCTTCGTAGCGGTACGGACGCAGTATTTT
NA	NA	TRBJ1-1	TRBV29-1	CSVGARNGMPSTEAFF	TGCAGCGTGGGGGCCCGCAACGGGATGCCAAGCACTGAAGCTTTCTTT
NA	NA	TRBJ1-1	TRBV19	CASKEGGARTEAFF	TGTGCCAGTAAGGAGGGAGGGGCTAGGACTGAAGCTTTCTTT
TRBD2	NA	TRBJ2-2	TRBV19	CASGTSGSGTGELFF	TGTGCCTCCGGGACTAGCGGGAGCGGGACCGGGGAGCTGTTTTTT
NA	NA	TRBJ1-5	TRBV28	CASSLAGKGGASQPQHF	TGTGCCAGCAGTTTAGCAGGGAAGGGGGGGGCTAGTCAGCCCCAGCATTTT
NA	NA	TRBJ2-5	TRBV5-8	CASSFGSLDRETQYF	TGTGCCAGCAGCTTTGGGAGTCTGGACCGGGAGACCCAGTACTTC
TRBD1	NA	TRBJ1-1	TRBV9	CASSVVGAGGGNTEAFF	TGTGCCAGCAGCGTAGTGGGGGCAGGGGGTGGAAACACTGAAGCTTTCTTT
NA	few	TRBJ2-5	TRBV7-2	CASSSTAGHQETQYF	TGTGCCAGCAGCTCAACAGCGGGCCACCAAGAGACCCAGTACTTC
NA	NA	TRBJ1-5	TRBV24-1	CATSGHSNQPQHF	TGTGCCACCAGTGGTCATTCCAATCAGCCCCAGCATTTT
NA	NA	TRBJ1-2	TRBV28	CASSAGDAENYGYTF	TGTGCCAGCAGCGCAGGGGATGCGGAAAACTATGGCTACACCTTC
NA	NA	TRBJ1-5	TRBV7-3	CASSSDSRGPQHF	TGTGCCAGCAGCTCAGACTCCAGGGGACCCCAGCATTTT
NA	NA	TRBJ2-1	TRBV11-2	CASSSPGTRTNEQFF	TGTGCCAGCAGCTCCCCCGGGACACGTACGAATGAGCAGTTCTTC
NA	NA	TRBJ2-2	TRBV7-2	CASSLARGGTGELFF	TGTGCCAGCAGCTTAGCTCGAGGGGGCACCGGGGAGCTGTTTTTT
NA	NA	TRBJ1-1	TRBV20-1	CSAPRYTEAFF	TGCAGTGCTCCTCGGTACACTGAAGCTTTCTTT
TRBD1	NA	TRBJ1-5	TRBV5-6	CASSPDRGLNQPQHF	TGTGCCAGCAGCCCGGACAGGGGGCTGAATCAGCCCCAGCATTTT
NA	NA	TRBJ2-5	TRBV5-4	CASSLLGGRSEETQYF	TGTGCCAGCAGCTTACTCGGGGGACGGTCGGAAGAGACCCAGTACTTC
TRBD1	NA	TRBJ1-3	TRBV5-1	CASSLSQGAGDTIYF	TGTGCCAGCAGCTTGAGCCAGGGGGCAGGGGACACCATATATTTT
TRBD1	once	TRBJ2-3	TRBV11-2	CASSRRTGEADTQYF	TGTGCCAGCAGCCGCCGGACAGGGGAGGCAGATACGCAGTATTTT
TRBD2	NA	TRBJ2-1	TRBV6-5	CASSYSRTSGFNEQFF	TGTGCCAGCAGTTACTCAAGGACTAGCGGTTTTAATGAGCAGTTCTTC
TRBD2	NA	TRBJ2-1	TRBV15	CATSRDRATSGYNEQFF	TGTGCCACCAGCAGAGATAGGGCGACTAGCGGCTACAATGAGCAGTTCTTC
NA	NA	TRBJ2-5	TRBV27	CASSLSGVGTGHF	TGTGCCAGCAGTTTATCCGGGGTAGGGACTGGACACTTC
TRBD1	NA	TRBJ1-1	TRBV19	CASKGGMNTEAFF	TGTGCCAGTAAAGGGGGCATGAACACTGAAGCTTTCTTT
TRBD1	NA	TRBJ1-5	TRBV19	CASSILGQGVIFAQHF	TGTGCCAGTAGTATATTGGGACAGGGTGTGATTTTTGCCCAGCATTTT
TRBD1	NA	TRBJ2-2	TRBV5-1	CASSFGDRDTGELFF	TGCGCCAGCAGCTTTGGTGACAGGGACACCGGGGAGCTGTTTTTT
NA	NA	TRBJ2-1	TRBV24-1	CATSDQKRLDEQFF	TGTGCCACCAGCGACCAGAAGAGACTAGATGAGCAGTTCTTC
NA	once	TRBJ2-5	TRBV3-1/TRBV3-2	CASSPGRETQYF	TGTGCCAGCAGCCCCGGTCGGGAGACCCAGTACTTC
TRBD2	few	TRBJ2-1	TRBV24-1	CATSDSGTRSYNEQFF	TGTGCCACCAGTGACTCCGGGACTAGATCATACAATGAGCAGTTCTTC
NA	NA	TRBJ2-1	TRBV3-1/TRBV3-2	CASSQGGKGDEQFF	TGTGCCAGCAGCCAAGGGGGTAAAGGGGATGAGCAGTTCTTC
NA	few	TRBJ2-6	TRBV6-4	CASSDSGANVLTF	TGTGCCAGCAGTGATAGTGGGGCCAACGTCCTGACTTTC
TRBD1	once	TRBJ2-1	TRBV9	CASSDRQGPTGEQFF	TGTGCCAGCAGCGATCGACAGGGACCCACGGGTGAGCAGTTCTTC
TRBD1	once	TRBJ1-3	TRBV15	CATSRDAPGTGPGNTIYF	TGTGCCACCAGCAGAGATGCCCCCGGGACAGGGCCTGGAAACACCATATATTTT
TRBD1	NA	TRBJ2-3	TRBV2	CASSLTGGSGDTQYF	TGTGCCAGCAGCTTAACAGGGGGCTCGGGAGATACGCAGTATTTT
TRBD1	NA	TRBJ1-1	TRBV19	CASSVDRGGTEAFF	TGTGCCAGTAGTGTGGACAGGGGTGGTACTGAAGCTTTCTTT
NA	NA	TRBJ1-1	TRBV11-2	CASSRTDSMNTEAFF	TGTGCCAGCAGCCGTACCGACAGCATGAACACTGAAGCTTTCTTT
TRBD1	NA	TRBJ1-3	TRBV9	CASSAKSGGSGNTIYF	TGTGCCAGCAGCGCAAAGTCAGGGGGCTCTGGAAACACCATATATTTT
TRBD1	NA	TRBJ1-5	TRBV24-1	CATSTGTGYNQPQHF	TGTGCCACCAGTACCGGGACAGGGTACAATCAGCCCCAGCATTTT
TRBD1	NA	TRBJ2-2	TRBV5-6	CASSLLGQGVRTGELFF	TGTGCCAGCAGCTTGTTGGGACAGGGGGTAAGGACCGGGGAGCTGTTTTTT
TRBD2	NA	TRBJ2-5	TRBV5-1	CASSRTSGGETQYF	TGCGCCAGCAGCCGGACTAGCGGAGGAGAGACCCAGTACTTC
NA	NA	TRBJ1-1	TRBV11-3	CASSFGQGNTEAFF	TGTGCCAGCAGCTTTGGGCAGGGGAACACTGAAGCTTTCTTT
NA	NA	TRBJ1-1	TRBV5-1	CASSQERRDTEAFF	TGTGCCAGCAGCCAAGAGAGGCGGGACACTGAAGCTTTCTTT